This T cell receptor (beta chain) was captured in a study of blood T cell repertoires in COVID-19. The CDR3 contains 15 residues. V was shortened by 3 bases and J by 4 bases, with 15 bases between the two germline ends. CDR1 is KGHSH, CDR2 LQKENI, per germline. As originally analysed: Amplification of reference gene primers provided the estimated nucleated cell counts. Generated by immunoSEQ multiplex PCR, the TCRdb table keeps only in-frame clones and is missing some. The V and J calls and clone size were taken over from that table, and D and trimming were inferred from the DNA. Among about 250,000 clones, 70% to 85% were seen once, and the ten largest hold 7.5% to 10%.

The rearrangement links TRBV18 to TRBJ1-2, with TRBD1 as a possible D gene (6 bases). This clonotype was obtained from a man older than 75 with acute or convalescent COVID-19. The specimen was peripheral blood. CDR3 sequence: CASSPFRGGFYGYTF. The CDR3 region has the DNA TGTGCCAGCTCACCGTTCCGCGGGGGCTTCTATGGCTACACCTTC.